Sequencing of this T cell receptor (beta chain) was carried out in a study of cytomegalovirus exposure and HLA in healthy donors. The study's findings and limits: Some public TCRs appeared in many individuals, while most sequences were rare.

The CDR3 has 16 amino acids. J gave up 0 bases and V 0 bases, and 2 bases lay outside the gene matches. CDR1 and CDR2 (germline): SGHRS, YFSETQ. TCRdb's table, derived via immunoSEQ multiplex PCR, lists solely in-frame clones and lacks some. Seen here are 95,000 to 150,000 clones, roughly nine tenths observed once, and the top ten hold 1.5% to 2.5%. Regarding this clone: Its antigen remains unidentified.

The rearrangement uses TRBV5-1 and TRBJ2-5; 10 nucleotides align to TRBD2. The clonotype comes from a woman aged 18-30 years in good health and CMV-seronegative. The material sequenced was PBMCs. CDR3 DNA: TGCGCCAGCAGCTTGGCGGGACTAGCGCACCAAGAGACCCAGTACTTC. This encodes CASSLAGLAHQETQYF.